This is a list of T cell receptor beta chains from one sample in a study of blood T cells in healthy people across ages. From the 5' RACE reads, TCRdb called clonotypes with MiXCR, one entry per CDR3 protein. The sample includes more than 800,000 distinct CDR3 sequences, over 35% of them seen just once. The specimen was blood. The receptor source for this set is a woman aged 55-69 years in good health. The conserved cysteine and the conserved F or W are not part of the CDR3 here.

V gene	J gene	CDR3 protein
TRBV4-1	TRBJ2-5	ASSQSSRTGDWRETQY
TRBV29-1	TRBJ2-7	SVDGRGTYEQY
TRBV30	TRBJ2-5	AWSGGGPQETQY
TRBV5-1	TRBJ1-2	ASSLVSGYGYT
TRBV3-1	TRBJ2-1	ASSQVAGGRDEQF
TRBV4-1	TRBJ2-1	ASSQGTALDEQF
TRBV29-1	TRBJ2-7	SVETGDSYEQY
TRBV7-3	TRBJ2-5	ASSLSGTAQETQY
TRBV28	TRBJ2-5	ASSQTSGSKNEQY
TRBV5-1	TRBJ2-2	ASSWALLDTGELF
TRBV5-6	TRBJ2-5	ASSGGLAGEQQY
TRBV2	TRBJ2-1	ASSATDNSEQF
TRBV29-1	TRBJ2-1	SGKRSASGRSSSYNEQF
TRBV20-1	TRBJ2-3	SAGTSGSSEWVTDTQY
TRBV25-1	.	ASSEAPRRETQY
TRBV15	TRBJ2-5	ATGSGRALSETQY
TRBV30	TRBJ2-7	AWNGRFQGFHYEQY
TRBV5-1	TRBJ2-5	ASSPGLAGETQY
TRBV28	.	AGSDGGTGRSEQY
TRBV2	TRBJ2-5	ASSENDRGLAETQY
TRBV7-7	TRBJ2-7	ASSAGTGIAYEQY
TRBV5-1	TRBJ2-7	ASSSLSEEYELY
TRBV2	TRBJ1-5	ASSEPGQGGQPQH
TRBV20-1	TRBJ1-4	SASKGAIEKLF
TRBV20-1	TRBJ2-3	SANSGRGKTDTQY
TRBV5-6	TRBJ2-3	ASSLGYRREKEKDTQY
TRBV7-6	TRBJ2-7	ASSLAGGNNEQY
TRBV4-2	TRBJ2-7	ASSQSSGGVHEQY
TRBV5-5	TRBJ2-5	ASSFLPPGDLGETQY
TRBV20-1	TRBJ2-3	SANPTSGNTDTQY
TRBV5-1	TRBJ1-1	ASSFRGQGSPEAF
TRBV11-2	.	ASSLVPTGVRGCEQY
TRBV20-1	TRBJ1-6	SARRKYSAANSPLH
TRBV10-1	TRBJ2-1	ASSPGLAVESSYNEQF
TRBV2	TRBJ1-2	ASVGRAVNYGYT
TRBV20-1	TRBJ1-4	SASEEEKLF
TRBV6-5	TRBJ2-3	ASSYSMREMGDTQY
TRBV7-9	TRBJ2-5	ASSRTSGRKGQETQY
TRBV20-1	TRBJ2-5	SAQTSRYIGQY
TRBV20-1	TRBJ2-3	SAIRDGRTDTQY
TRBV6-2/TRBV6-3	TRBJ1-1	ASRRTGAVVAF
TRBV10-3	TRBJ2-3	AISSSGSTDTQY
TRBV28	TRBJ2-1	ASSLPLAAEQF
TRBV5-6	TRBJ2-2	ASSWKGASGELF
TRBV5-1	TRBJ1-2	ASRPGGAVYGYT
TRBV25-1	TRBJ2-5	ASSESRLHQETQY
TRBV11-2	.	ASSLWDSRYEQY
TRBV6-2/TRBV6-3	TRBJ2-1	ASSPGRSVRNEQF